The following is a T cell receptor beta chain sequence with its context. As yet, its antigen is unknown. Noted time point: cycle 4 day 1 (C4D1), after around six weeks of nivolumab. The patients all showed relapse after autologous stem cell transplantation, while their brentuximab vedotin exposure varied. Measured with immunoSEQ multiplex PCR; TCRdb has only the in-frame clones, and not every one. The table shows about 44,000 clones, with around 64% occurring only once. This entry comes from a study of PD-1 blockade in classical Hodgkin lymphoma. Study information: Patients were dosed intravenously with nivolumab at 3 mg/kg every 2 weeks.

This CDR3 has 14 amino acids. V dropped 3 bases and J dropped 4 bases, with 11 bases sitting between them. CDR1 SGHTA and CDR2 FQGNSA come from the germline V gene. Broader study findings: By C4D1, diversity of CD4+ TCRs had risen significantly, whereas that of CD8+ TCRs had not. Whatever underlies the repertoire differences (possibly disease activity or prior therapy) remains undefined. Patients were excluded if nivolumab began under 1 year after ASCT (the autologous transplant).

The chain is built from TRBV7-2 and TRBJ2-3; D possibly corresponds to TRBD1 (7 bases). The sequence derives from a human donor with classical Hodgkin lymphoma. The specimen comprised peripheral blood mononuclear cells (PBMCs), sampled before the fourth cycle of nivolumab. The CDR3 region is CASSFGRGADTQYF. CDR3 in DNA: TGTGCCAGCAGCTTTGGCAGGGGGGCAGATACGCAGTATTTT.